The 25 T cell receptor beta chains below were found in one sample sequenced in a study of blood T cell repertoires in COVID-19. Sequencing was performed with immunoSEQ multiplex PCR; in TCRdb, only in-frame clones are kept and a portion is missing. This sample yields around 13,000 clones, of which less than 95% are seen a single time; more than 7% belongs to the top ten. Sequencing input: peripheral blood. The receptors shown here come from a human donor in a cohort sampled during active COVID-19.

The chain combines TRBV28 with TRBJ2-3; TRBD2 matches 12 bases. Germline V gene sequence: CDR1 MDHEN, CDR2 SYDVKM. The CDR3 runs 19 residues. V lost 8 bases and J lost 5; bases outside the gene matches: 20. The CDR3 coding sequence is TGTGCCAGCCAAGCTGGGGCAGGGCCTAGCGGGGGGGCCAGAGATACGCAGTATTTT. Protein: CASQAGAGPSGGARDTQYF. Combining the CDR3 with reference TRBV28 and TRBJ2-3 gives the whole variable domain DVKVTQSSRYLVKRTGEKVFLECVQDMDHENMFWYRQDPGLGLRLIYFSYDVKMKEKGDIPEGYSVSREKKERFSLILESASTNQTSMYLCASQAGAGPSGGARDTQYFGPGTRLTVL.

The rearrangement links TRBV11-2 to TRBJ1-3, with D possibly being TRBD1 (6 bases). The CDR3 has 16 residues. V dropped 5 bases and J dropped 0 bases, with 14 bases sitting between them. Germline V gene sequence: CDR1 SGHAT, CDR2 FQNNGV. The CDR3 sequence: CASSPNRDNSGNTIYF. The CDR3 region has the DNA TGTGCCAGCAGCCCAAACCGGGACAACTCTGGAAACACCATATATTTT.

The CDR3 loop is CASSVGGLVHNEQFF. The CDR3 DNA follows: TGTGCCAGCAGCGTAGGTGGACTTGTCCACAATGAGCAGTTCTTC. The rearrangement links TRBV9 to TRBJ2-1; D is perhaps TRBD2 (5 bases). This CDR3 is built from 15 residues. V was trimmed by 0 bases and J by 5 bases, leaving 12 bases between them. Germline V gene sequence: CDR1 SGDLS, CDR2 YYNGEE.

The chain has TRBV6-4 and TRBJ2-3, with 7 bases fitting TRBD1. Germline loops: CDR1 MRHNA, CDR2 SNTAGT. The CDR3 consists of 14 residues. J lost 7 bases, V lost 4 bases, and 8 bases had no gene match. The CDR3 region has the DNA TGTGCCAGCAGTGCCGAAGGACAGGCACATACGCAGTATTTT. Translating it yields CASSAEGQAHTQYF.

V is TRBV20-1 and J is TRBJ2-7, with D unclear. V was shortened by 7 bases and J by 6 bases, with 13 bases between the two germline ends. This CDR3 spans 11 amino acids. Germline V gene lookup returns CDR1 DFQATT and CDR2 SNEGSKA (reference sequence). CDR3 residues: CSVSPQREQYF. The CDR3 DNA is TGCAGTGTCAGCCCCCAGCGCGAGCAGTACTTC.

The chain joins TRBV14 to TRBJ1-4, with TRBD1 matching 12 bases. In germline, CDR1 is SGHDN, CDR2 FVKESK. The CDR3 consists of 18 residues. V was clipped by 4 bases and J by 7 bases; unmatched bases: 13. CDR3 DNA: TGTGCCAGCAGCCCGACCGGGACAGGGGGCTTGGTCAGTGAAAAACTGTTTTTT. Protein: CASSPTGTGGLVSEKLFF.

The chain couples TRBV28 to TRBJ2-7; 8 bases agree with TRBD1. V lost 6 bases, J lost 2 bases, and 9 bases stayed unmatched. This CDR3 contains 15 residues. Per the germline V gene, CDR1 is MDHEN and CDR2 is SYDVKM. CDR3 sequence: CASRLDRGFAYEQYF. The CDR3, as DNA: TGTGCCAGCAGACTCGACAGGGGATTTGCCTACGAGCAGTACTTC.

The CDR3 coding sequence is TGTGCCAGCAGTTACACGGACAGAGTTTATGGCTACACCTTC. This codes for CASSYTDRVYGYTF. The chain couples TRBV6-5 to TRBJ1-2; tentative D call: TRBD1 (6 bases). Germline loops: CDR1 MNHEY, CDR2 SVGAGI. CDR3 size: 14 residues. Trimming took off 2 bases at V and 5 bases at J, with 12 bases between the two ends.

CDR3 amino acids: CASSLATSGDNEQFF. The CDR3 region has the DNA TGCGCCAGCAGCTTGGCGACTAGCGGTGACAATGAGCAGTTCTTC. This sequence joins TRBV5-1 and TRBJ2-1; TRBD2 agrees at 9 bases. J was trimmed by 5 bases and V by 0 bases; bases with no gene match: 3. The CDR3 totals 15 residues. Germline loops: CDR1 SGHRS, CDR2 YFSETQ.

This chain links TRBV11-2 with TRBJ2-7; 8 bases fit TRBD2. Germline-derived CDR1 and CDR2 are SGHAT and FQNNGV. V dropped 5 bases and J dropped 3; count of bases not matched to a gene: 6. The CDR3 totals 14 residues. The CDR3 spells CASSVTSGIYEQYF. For the CDR3, the DNA is TGTGCCAGCAGCGTCACTAGCGGCATCTACGAGCAGTACTTC.

This sequence joins TRBV2 and TRBJ2-3; D is perhaps TRBD2 (6 bases). Trimming pared 4 bases from V and 6 bases from J, leaving 17 bases between. Germline CDR1 SNHLY, CDR2 FYNNEI. The CDR3 sequence is 15 residues long. Here the CDR3 DNA reads TGTGCCAGCAGTGGCCAGCGGGCCTGGCTGGATACGCAGTATTTT. Residues: CASSGQRAWLDTQYF.

This clone was observed once. V usage is TRBV5-4 and J usage is TRBJ2-1; 15 nucleotides align to TRBD2. The CDR3 contains 15 residues. Germline assignment: CDR1 SGHNT and CDR2 YYREEE (reference sequence). V lost 4 bases to trimming and J lost 8 bases; unmatched junction nucleotides: 4. The CDR3 region is CASSNGLAGGHEQFF. CDR3 sequence (DNA): TGTGCCAGCAGCAACGGACTAGCGGGAGGGCATGAGCAGTTCTTC.

This clone was found once. The rearrangement links TRBV10-2 to TRBJ2-3; TRBD2 matches 11 bases. Germline assignment: CDR1 WSHSY and CDR2 SAAADI. This CDR3 spans 15 amino acids. The trim removed 8 bases at V and 14 bases at J, leaving 18 bases unmatched. This CDR3 is CASSSGTSGVLSWYF. CDR3 DNA: TGCGCCAGCTCTTCGGGGACTAGCGGTGTTTTGTCTTGGTATTTT.

This clone was detected only once. This chain connects TRBV7-2 to TRBJ2-7; tentative D call: TRBD2 (6 bases). Germline V gives CDR1 SGHTA, CDR2 FQGNSA. This CDR3 is built from 14 residues. V lost 5 bases and J lost 3, with 14 bases in between. The CDR3 reads CASSGGTDLYEQYF. The DNA for the CDR3 is TGTGCCAGCAGCGGCGGGACTGACCTCTACGAGCAGTACTTC. Filled out from reference TRBV7-2 and TRBJ2-7, the complete variable domain reads GAGVSQSPSNKVTEKGKDVELRCDPISGHTALYWYRQSLGQGLEFLIYFQGNSAPDKSGLPSDRFSAERTGGSVSTLTIQRTQQEDSAVYLCASSGGTDLYEQYFGPGTRLTVT.

The chain has TRBV6-5 and TRBJ2-1; 10 positions agree with TRBD2. The CDR3 is made up of 14 amino acids. The germline V gene encodes CDR1 MNHEY and CDR2 SVGAGI. The trim removed 4 bases at V and 8 bases at J, leaving 5 bases unmatched. CDR3 bases: TGTGCCAGCAGTTTAGCGGGAGGTGGGGATGAGCAGTTCTTC. Encoded protein: CASSLAGGGDEQFF.

J is TRBJ1-3 and V is TRBV18; 7 nucleotides match TRBD1. CDR1 is KGHSH and CDR2 is LQKENI in the germline V gene. The CDR3 totals 15 residues. The V gene end was trimmed by 3 bases and the J gene end by 0 bases; junction bases not matched to a gene: 2. For the CDR3, the DNA is TGTGCCAGCTCACCGGGACAGACCTCTGGAAACACCATATATTTT. The encoded protein is CASSPGQTSGNTIYF.

This chain joins TRBV30 and TRBJ1-3; the D is unclear. V was clipped by 0 bases and J by 2 bases, with 8 bases between them. The CDR3 runs 14 residues. Germline V gives CDR1 GTSNPN, CDR2 SVGIG (reference sequence). This chain's CDR3 is CAWSVRGTGNTIYF. In nucleotides, the CDR3 is TGTGCCTGGAGTGTACGAGGGACTGGAAACACCATATATTTT.

This sequence joins TRBV4-2 and TRBJ2-7, with D possibly being TRBD1 (6 bases). The V end was cut by 3 bases, the J end by 0 bases, with 9 bases between. The CDR3 length is 14 residues. Germline lookup yields CDR1 LGHNA and CDR2 YNFKEQ. The CDR3 loop is CASSHRQDSYEQYF. DNA of the CDR3: TGTGCCAGCAGCCACAGACAGGACTCCTACGAGCAGTACTTC.

The chain couples TRBV6-2 or TRBV6-3 to TRBJ2-3, with TRBD2 identical over 10 bases. Losses at the gene ends were 1 base for V and 11 bases for J; bases not matched to a gene: 6. This CDR3 has 14 amino acids. The germline V gene has CDR1 MNHEY and CDR2 SVGEGT. This chain's CDR3 is CASSYFTGLAEQYF. In DNA form, the CDR3 reads TGTGCCAGCAGTTACTTCACCGGACTAGCGGAGCAGTATTTT.

The rearrangement links TRBV5-1 to TRBJ2-3; a possible D gene is TRBD1 (6 bases). CDR1 SGHRS and CDR2 YFSETQ come from the germline V gene. The V end was cut by 4 bases, the J end by 4 bases, with 13 bases between. CDR3 length: 14 amino acids. The CDR3 is CASSLGQQSDTQYF. DNA of the CDR3: TGCGCCAGCAGCCTAGGACAGCAATCAGATACGCAGTATTTT.

The chain joins TRBV2 to TRBJ1-2; TRBD1 aligns across 7 bases. Per germline, CDR1 SNHLY and CDR2 FYNNEI. V was pared by 3 bases and J by 6 bases, with 7 bases of the junction left unmatched. The CDR3 consists of 14 residues. The chain's CDR3 is CASSEYLGGDGYTF. For the CDR3, the DNA is TGTGCCAGCAGTGAGTACCTAGGGGGCGATGGCTACACCTTC.

This sequence joins TRBV7-6 and TRBJ2-5; 8 positions agree with TRBD2. The V segment lost 2 bases and the J segment 5 bases; nucleotides outside the gene matches: 7. The CDR3 length is 15 residues. CDR1 and CDR2 from the germline V gene are SGHVS and FNYEAQ. CDR3 in amino acids: CASSLTPAGVETQYF. The CDR3 DNA reads as TGTGCCAGCAGCTTAACGCCAGCGGGAGTTGAGACCCAGTACTTC.

V usage is TRBV6-5 and J usage is TRBJ2-7, with 10 positions matching TRBD1. V trimming: 5 bases; J trimming: 7 bases; junction bases outside the gene matches: 11. Looked up from germline, CDR1 is MNHEY and CDR2 is SVGAGI. The length of the CDR3 is 15 residues. CDR3 DNA sequence: TGTGCCAGCAGTATACGACAGGGGGCCCCGGTTGAGCAGTACTTC. Protein sequence: CASSIRQGAPVEQYF.

V and J are TRBV30 and TRBJ1-5; TRBD1 aligns across 7 bases. Germline V gene sequence: CDR1 GTSNPN, CDR2 SVGIG (reference sequence). This CDR3 region has 13 residues. V shed 0 bases, J shed 4 bases, and the junction held 0 bases outside the gene matches. CDR3 sequence reads: CAWSVQGNQPQHF. In DNA form, the CDR3 reads TGTGCCTGGAGTGTACAGGGGAATCAGCCCCAGCATTTT.

This clone was observed once. The rearrangement uses TRBV28 and TRBJ2-2, with D tentatively TRBD2 (6 bases). The V gene's germline CDR1 is MDHEN and CDR2 SYDVKM. V lost 6 bases and J 3 bases, leaving 17 bases between the germline ends. This CDR3 is built from 16 residues. CDR3: CASRIAGTRDTGELFF. CDR3 coding DNA: TGTGCCAGCAGGATAGCCGGGACTCGAGACACCGGGGAGCTGTTTTTT.